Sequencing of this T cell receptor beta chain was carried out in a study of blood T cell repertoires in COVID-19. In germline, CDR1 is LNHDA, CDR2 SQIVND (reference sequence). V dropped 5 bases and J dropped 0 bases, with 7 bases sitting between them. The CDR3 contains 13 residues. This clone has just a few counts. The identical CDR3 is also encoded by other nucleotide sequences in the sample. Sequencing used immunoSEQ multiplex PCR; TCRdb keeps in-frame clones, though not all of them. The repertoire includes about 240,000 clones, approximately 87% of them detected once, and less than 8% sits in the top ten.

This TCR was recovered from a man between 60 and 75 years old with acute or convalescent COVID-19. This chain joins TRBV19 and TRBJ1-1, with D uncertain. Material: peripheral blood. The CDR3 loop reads CASSVRLNTEAFF. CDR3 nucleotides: TGTGCCAGTAGTGTCCGTTTGAACACTGAAGCTTTCTTT.